Described below is a single T cell receptor beta chain sequence and its context. This record belongs to a study of blood T cell repertoires in COVID-19. Study background: The origin of the acute and convalescent COVID-19 samples was the United States, Italy and Spain.

This CDR3 spans 14 amino acids. In germline, CDR1 is SGHNT, CDR2 YENEEA. J gave up 8 bases and V 4 bases, and 7 bases lay outside the gene matches. The assay was immunoSEQ multiplex PCR, and TCRdb's table has in-frame clones only and misses some. The table shows 75,000 to 95,000 clones, with about 78% occurring only once. The sequence was collected from a man aged 60 to 69 with COVID-19, enrolled during active disease. Sequences were obtained from peripheral blood. The V and J genes are TRBV11-3 and TRBJ1-4; 7 bases match TRBD1. The CDR3 sequence is CASSSGQIAEKLFF. CDR3 bases: TGTGCCAGCAGCTCGGGACAGATAGCGGAAAAACTGTTTTTT.